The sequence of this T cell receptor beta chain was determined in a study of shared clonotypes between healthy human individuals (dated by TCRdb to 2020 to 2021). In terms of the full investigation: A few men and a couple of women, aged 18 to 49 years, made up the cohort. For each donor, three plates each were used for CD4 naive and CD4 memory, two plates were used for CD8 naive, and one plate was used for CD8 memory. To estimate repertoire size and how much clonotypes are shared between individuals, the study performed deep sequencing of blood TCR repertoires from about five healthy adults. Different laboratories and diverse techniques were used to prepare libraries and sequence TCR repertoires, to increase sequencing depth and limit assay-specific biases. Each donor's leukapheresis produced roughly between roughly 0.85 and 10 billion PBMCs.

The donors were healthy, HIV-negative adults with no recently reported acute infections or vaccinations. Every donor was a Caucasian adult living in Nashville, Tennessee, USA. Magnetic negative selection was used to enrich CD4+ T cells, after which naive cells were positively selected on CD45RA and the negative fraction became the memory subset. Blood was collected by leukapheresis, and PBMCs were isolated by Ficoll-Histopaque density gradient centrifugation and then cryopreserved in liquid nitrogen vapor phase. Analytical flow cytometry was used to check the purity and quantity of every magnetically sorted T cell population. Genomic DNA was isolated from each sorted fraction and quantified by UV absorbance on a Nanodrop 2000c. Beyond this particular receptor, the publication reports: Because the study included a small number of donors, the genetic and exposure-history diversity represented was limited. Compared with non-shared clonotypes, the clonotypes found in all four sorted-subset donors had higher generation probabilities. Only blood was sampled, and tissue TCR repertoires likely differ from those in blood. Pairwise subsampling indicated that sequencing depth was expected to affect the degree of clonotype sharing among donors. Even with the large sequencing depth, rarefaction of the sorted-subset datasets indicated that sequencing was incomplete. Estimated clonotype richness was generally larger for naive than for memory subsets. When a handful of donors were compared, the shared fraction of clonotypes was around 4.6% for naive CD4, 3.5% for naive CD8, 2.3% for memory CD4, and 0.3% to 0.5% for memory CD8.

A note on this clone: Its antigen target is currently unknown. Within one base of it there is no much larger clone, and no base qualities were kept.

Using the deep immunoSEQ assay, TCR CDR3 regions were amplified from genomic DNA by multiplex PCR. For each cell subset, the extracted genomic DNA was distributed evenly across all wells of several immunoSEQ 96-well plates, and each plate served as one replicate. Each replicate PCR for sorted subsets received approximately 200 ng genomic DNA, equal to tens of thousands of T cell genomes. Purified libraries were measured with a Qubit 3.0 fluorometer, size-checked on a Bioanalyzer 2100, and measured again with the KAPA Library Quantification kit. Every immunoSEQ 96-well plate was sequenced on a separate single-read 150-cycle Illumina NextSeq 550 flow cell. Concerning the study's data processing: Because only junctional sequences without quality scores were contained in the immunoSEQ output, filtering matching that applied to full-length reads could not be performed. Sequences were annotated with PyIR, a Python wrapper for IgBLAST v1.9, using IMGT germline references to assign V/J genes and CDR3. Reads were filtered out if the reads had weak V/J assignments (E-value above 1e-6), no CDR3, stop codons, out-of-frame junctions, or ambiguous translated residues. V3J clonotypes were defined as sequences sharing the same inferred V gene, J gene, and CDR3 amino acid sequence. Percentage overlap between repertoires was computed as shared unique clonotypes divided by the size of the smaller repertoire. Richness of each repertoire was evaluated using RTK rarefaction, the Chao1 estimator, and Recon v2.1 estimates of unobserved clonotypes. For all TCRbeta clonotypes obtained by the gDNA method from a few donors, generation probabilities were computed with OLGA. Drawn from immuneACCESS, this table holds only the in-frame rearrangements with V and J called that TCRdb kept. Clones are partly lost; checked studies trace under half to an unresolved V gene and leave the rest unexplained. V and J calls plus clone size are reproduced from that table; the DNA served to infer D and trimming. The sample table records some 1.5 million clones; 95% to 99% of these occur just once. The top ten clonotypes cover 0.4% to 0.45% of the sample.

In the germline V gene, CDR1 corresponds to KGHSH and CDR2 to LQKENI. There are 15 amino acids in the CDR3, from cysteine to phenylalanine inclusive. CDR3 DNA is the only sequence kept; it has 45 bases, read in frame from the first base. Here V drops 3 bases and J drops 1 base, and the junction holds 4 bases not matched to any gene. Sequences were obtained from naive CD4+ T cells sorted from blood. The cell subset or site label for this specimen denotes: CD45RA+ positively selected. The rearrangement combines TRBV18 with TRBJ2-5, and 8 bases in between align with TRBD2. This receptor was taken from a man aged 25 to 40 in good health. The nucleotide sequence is TGTGCCAGCTCACCTGCGGGAGGTCCCCAAGAGACCCAGTACTTC. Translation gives CASSPAGGPQETQYF.